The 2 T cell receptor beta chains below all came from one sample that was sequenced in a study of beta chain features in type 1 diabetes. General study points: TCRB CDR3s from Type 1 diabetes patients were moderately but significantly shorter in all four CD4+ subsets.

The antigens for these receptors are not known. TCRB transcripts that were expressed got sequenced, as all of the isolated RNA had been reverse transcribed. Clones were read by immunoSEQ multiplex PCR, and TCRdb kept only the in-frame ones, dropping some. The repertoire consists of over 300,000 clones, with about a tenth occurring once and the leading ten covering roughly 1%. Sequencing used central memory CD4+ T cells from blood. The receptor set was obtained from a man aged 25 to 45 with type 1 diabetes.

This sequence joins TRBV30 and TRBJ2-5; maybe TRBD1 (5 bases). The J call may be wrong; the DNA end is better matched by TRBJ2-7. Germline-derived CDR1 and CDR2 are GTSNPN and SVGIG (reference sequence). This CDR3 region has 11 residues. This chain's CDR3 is CAWGQGHEQYF. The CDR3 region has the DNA TGTGCCTGGGGTCAGGGCCACGAGCAGTACTTC.

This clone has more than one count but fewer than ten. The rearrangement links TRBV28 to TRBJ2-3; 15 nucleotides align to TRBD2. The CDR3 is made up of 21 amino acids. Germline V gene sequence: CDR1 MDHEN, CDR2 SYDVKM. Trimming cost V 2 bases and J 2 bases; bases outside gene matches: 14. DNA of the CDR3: TGTGCCAGCAGTTTAGTCCCAGGGGGAGGGACTAGCGGGGGGCTCACAGATACGCAGTATTTT. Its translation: CASSLVPGGGTSGGLTDTQYF.